The source of this T cell receptor beta chain is a study of beta chain features in type 1 diabetes. Since all of the isolated RNA was reverse transcribed, expressed TCRB transcripts were what got sequenced. Here immunoSEQ multiplex PCR was the method, and the copy in TCRdb shows in-frame clones only, minus some. The sample consists of around 500,000 clones, about an eighth of them appearing once. CD4+ naive, central memory, regulatory and stem cell-like memory cells were sorted via CD45RO/CCR7/CD25/CD127/CD95/CD27. CDR1 and CDR2 (germline): KGHSH, LQKENI. V lost 5 bases and J 2 bases, leaving 3 bases between the germline ends. The CDR3 totals 11 residues.

The chain links TRBV18 to TRBJ2-5; D ambiguous. The sequenced sample was naive CD4+ T cells from blood. The receptor comes from a woman aged 18-29 years in good health. CDR3 sequence reads: CASSKQETQYF. The CDR3 nucleotides read TGTGCCAGCTCAAAACAAGAGACCCAGTACTTC.